Listed below are T cell receptor beta chains from one sample, sequenced in a study of radiotherapy plus CTLA-4 blockade in lung cancer. TCRdb's table, derived via immunoSEQ multiplex PCR, lists solely in-frame clones and lacks some. The table includes tens of thousands of clones, roughly three quarters detected once. This specimen was peripheral blood, taken from a patient treated with radiotherapy plus ipilimumab. Every receptor here comes from a human donor with non-small cell lung cancer who had stable disease on radiotherapy plus ipilimumab. The CDR3 runs from the conserved cysteine through the conserved F or W. Rows give clone size only sometimes, using once, few, many, or a class for an expanded clone.

V gene: TRBV5-6
J gene: TRBJ2-5
CDR3 length: 13
clone size: .
CDR3 protein: CASSLLRGETQYF

V gene: TRBV6-6
J gene: TRBJ2-1
CDR3 length: 13
clone size: .
CDR3 protein: CAAIGGQYNEQFF

V gene: TRBV30
J gene: TRBJ1-1
CDR3 length: 15
clone size: .
CDR3 protein: CAWSVTGAKNTEAFF

V gene: TRBV28
J gene: TRBJ2-6
CDR3 length: 17
clone size: .
CDR3 protein: CASSLVRGNSGANVLTF

V gene: TRBV6-1
J gene: TRBJ2-7
CDR3 length: 10
clone size: few
CDR3 protein: CASRNYEQYF

V gene: TRBV7-9
J gene: TRBJ1-1
CDR3 length: 15
clone size: few
CDR3 protein: CASSLATGLTNEAFF

V gene: TRBV15
J gene: TRBJ1-6
CDR3 length: 18
clone size: .
CDR3 protein: CATSRDYAGATLNSPLHF

V gene: TRBV6-5
J gene: TRBJ1-1
CDR3 length: 13
clone size: .
CDR3 protein: CASRTGGNTEAFF

V gene: TRBV7-2
J gene: TRBJ1-2
CDR3 length: 12
clone size: few
CDR3 protein: CASTIREDGYTF

V gene: TRBV11-3
J gene: TRBJ2-7
CDR3 length: 12
clone size: once
CDR3 protein: CASSLDNRVQYF

V gene: TRBV5-6
J gene: TRBJ2-5
CDR3 length: 16
clone size: .
CDR3 protein: CASSLIGTGAQETQYF

V gene: TRBV19
J gene: TRBJ1-5
CDR3 length: 15
clone size: .
CDR3 protein: CASKSFGQGNQPQHF

V gene: TRBV19
J gene: TRBJ1-1
CDR3 length: 11
clone size: .
CDR3 protein: CASSSSPEAFF

V gene: TRBV28
J gene: TRBJ2-5
CDR3 length: 14
clone size: .
CDR3 protein: CASTEPGPQGTQYF

V gene: TRBV5-1
J gene: TRBJ2-2
CDR3 length: 14
clone size: .
CDR3 protein: CASSRDRGTGELFF

V gene: TRBV6-1
J gene: TRBJ1-5
CDR3 length: 14
clone size: .
CDR3 protein: CASKQSQGNQPQHF

V gene: TRBV5-5
J gene: TRBJ1-2
CDR3 length: 14
clone size: .
CDR3 protein: CASSLEGQSYGYTF

V gene: TRBV10-1
J gene: TRBJ2-2
CDR3 length: 15
clone size: .
CDR3 protein: CASSAGTANTGELFF

V gene: TRBV10-3
J gene: TRBJ2-3
CDR3 length: 16
clone size: .
CDR3 protein: CAISESERGGTDTQYF

V gene: TRBV10-3
J gene: TRBJ1-1
CDR3 length: 13
clone size: .
CDR3 protein: CAISPRDYTEAFF

V gene: TRBV6-5
J gene: TRBJ2-7
CDR3 length: 12
clone size: .
CDR3 protein: CASSEFSGEQYF

V gene: TRBV7-9
J gene: TRBJ1-1
CDR3 length: 13
clone size: .
CDR3 protein: CASSYGTLAEAFF

V gene: TRBV5-1
J gene: TRBJ2-1
CDR3 length: 15
clone size: .
CDR3 protein: CASSLRGLAGNEQFF

V gene: TRBV7-8
J gene: TRBJ1-6
CDR3 length: 16
clone size: .
CDR3 protein: CASSLGGGSYNSPLHF

V gene: TRBV2
J gene: TRBJ2-5
CDR3 length: 16
clone size: .
CDR3 protein: CASSDGDRASRETQYF